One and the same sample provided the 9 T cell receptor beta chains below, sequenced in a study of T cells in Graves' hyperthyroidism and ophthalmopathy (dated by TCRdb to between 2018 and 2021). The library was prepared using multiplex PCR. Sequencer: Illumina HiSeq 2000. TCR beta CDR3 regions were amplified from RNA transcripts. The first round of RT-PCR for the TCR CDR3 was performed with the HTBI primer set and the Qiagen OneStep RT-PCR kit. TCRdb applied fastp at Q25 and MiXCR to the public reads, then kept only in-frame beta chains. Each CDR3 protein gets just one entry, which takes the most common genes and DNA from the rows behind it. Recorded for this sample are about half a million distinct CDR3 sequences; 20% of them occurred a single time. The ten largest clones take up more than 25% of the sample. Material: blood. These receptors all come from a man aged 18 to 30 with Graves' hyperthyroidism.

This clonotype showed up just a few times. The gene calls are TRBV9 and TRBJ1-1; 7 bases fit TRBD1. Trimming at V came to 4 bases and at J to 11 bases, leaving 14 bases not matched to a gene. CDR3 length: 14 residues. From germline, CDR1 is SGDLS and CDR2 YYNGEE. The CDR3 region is CASSPHLVEGAAFF. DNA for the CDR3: TGTGCCAGCAGCCCTCACCTGGTAGAGGGGGCCGCTTTCTTT.

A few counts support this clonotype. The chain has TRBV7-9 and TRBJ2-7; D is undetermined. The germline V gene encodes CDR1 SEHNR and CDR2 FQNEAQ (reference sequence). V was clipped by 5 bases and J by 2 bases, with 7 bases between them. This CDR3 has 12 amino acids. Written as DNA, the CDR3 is TGTGCCAGCAGCCGAAAAGCCTACGAGCAGTACTTC. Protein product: CASSRKAYEQYF.

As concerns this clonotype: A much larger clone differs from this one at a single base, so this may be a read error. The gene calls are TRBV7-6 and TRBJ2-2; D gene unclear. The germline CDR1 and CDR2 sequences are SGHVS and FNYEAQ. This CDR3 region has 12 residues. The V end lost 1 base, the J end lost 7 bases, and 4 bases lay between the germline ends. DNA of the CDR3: TGTGCCAGCAGCTTAGTAGGCGGGGAGCTGTTTTTT. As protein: CASSLVGGELFF.

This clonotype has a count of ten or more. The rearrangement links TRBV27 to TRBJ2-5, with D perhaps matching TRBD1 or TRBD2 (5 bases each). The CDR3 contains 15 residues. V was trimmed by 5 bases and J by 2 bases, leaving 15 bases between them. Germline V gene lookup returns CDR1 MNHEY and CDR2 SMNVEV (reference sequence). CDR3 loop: CASSPVGELQETQYF. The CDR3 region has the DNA TGTGCCAGCAGTCCCGTGGGGGAACTACAAGAGACCCAGTACTTC.

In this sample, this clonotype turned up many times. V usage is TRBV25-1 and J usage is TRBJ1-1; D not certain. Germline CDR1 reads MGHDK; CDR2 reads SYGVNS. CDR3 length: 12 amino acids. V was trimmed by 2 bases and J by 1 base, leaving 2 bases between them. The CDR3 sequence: CASSERNTEAFF. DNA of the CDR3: TGTGCCAGCAGTGAAAGGAACACTGAAGCTTTCTTT.

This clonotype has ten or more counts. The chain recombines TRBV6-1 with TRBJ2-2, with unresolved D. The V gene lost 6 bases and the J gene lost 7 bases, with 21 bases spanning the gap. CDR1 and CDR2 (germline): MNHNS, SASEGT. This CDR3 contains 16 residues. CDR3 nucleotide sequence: TGTGCCAGCAGGCCCCCCGTAGGAGTCCCCGGCGGGGAGCTGTTTTTT. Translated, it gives CASRPPVGVPGGELFF.

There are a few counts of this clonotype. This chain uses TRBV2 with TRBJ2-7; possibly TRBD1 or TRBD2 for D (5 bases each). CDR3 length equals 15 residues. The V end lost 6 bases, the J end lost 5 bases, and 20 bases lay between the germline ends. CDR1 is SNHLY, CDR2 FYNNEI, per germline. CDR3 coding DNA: TGTGCCAGCAGGAGGGGCAACGGGTTTAGGCACGAGCAGTACTTC. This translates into CASRRGNGFRHEQYF.

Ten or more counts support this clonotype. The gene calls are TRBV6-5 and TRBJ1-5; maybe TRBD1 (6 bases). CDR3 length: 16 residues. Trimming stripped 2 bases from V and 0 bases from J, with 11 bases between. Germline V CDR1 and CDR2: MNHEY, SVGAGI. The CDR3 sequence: CASSYGDTYSNQPQHF. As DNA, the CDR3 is TGTGCCAGCAGTTACGGGGACACGTATAGCAATCAGCCCCAGCATTTT.

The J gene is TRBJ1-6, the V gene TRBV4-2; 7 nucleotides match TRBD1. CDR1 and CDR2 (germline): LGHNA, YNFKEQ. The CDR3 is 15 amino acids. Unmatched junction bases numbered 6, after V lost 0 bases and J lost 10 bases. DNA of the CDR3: TGTGCCAGCAGCCAAGAAACAGGGGAACGGTCACCCCTCCACTTT. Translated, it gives CASSQETGERSPLHF.